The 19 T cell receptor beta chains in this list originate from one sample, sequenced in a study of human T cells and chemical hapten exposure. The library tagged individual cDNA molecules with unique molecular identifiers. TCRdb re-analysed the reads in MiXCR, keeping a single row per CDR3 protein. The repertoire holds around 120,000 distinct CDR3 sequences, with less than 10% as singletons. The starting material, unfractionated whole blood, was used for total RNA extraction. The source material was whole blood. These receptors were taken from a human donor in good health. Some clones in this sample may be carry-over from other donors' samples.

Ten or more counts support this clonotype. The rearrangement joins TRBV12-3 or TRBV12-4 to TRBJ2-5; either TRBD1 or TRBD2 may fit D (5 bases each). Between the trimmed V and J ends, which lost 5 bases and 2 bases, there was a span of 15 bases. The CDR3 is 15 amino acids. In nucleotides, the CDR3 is TGTGCCAGCAGTACATTCGACGAGGGGCAAGAGACCCAGTACTTC. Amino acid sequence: CASSTFDEGQETQYF.

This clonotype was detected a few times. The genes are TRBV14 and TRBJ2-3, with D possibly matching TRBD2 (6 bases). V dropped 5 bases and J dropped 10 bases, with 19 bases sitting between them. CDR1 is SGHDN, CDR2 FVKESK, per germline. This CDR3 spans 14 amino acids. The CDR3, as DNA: TGTGCCAGCAGCGCCGGGACTCGACTCAGGGCGCAGTATTTT. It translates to CASSAGTRLRAQYF.

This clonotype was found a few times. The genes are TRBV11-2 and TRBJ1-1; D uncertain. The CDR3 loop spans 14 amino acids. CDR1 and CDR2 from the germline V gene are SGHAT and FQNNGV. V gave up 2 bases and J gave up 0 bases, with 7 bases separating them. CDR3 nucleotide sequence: TGTGCCAGCAGCTTATCTGCCATGAACACTGAAGCTTTCTTT. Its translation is CASSLSAMNTEAFF.

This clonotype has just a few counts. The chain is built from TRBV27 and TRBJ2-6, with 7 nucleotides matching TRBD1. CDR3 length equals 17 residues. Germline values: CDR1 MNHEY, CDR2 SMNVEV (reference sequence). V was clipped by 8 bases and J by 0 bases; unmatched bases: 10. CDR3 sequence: CASSWTGSLSGANVLTF. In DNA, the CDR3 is TGTGCCAGCTCTTGGACAGGATCCCTCTCTGGGGCCAACGTCCTGACTTTC. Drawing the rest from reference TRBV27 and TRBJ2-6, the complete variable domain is EAQVTQNPRYLITVTGKKLTVTCSQNMNHEYMSWYRQDPGLGLRQIYYSMNVEVTDKGDVPEGYKVSRKEKRNFPLILESPSPNQTSLYFCASSWTGSLSGANVLTFGAGSRLTVL.

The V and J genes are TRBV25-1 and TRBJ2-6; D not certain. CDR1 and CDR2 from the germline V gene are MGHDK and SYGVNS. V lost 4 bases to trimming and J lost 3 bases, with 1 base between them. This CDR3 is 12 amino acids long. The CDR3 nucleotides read TGTGCCAGCAGTGGTGGGGCCAACGTCCTGACTTTC. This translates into CASSGGANVLTF.

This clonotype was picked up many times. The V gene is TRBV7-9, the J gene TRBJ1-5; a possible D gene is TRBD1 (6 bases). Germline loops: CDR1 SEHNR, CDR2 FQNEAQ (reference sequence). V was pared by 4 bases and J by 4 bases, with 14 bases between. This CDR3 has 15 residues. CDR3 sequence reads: CASSYRWRGNQPQHF. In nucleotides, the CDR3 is TGTGCCAGCAGCTATAGGTGGAGGGGGAATCAGCCCCAGCATTTT.

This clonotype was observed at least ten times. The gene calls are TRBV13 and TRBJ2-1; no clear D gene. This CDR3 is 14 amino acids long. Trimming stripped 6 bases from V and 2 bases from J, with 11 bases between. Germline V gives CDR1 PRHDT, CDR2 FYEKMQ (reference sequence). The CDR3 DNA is TGTGCCAGCAGTGGCCAAAGACCCTACAATGAGCAGTTCTTC. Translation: CASSGQRPYNEQFF.

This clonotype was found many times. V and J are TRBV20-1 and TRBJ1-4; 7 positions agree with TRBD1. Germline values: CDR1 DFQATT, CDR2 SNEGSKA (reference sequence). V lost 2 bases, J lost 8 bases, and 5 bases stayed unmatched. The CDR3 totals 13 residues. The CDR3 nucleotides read TGCAGTGCTAGATCCAGGGGGGGGGAAAAACTGTTTTTT. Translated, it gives CSARSRGGEKLFF.

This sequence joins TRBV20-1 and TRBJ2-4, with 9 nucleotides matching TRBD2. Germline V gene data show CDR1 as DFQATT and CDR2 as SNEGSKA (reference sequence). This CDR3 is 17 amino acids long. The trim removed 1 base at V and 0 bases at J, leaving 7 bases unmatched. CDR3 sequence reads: CSARVPGLAVAKNIQYF. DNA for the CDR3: TGCAGTGCTAGAGTTCCGGGACTAGCCGTAGCCAAAAACATTCAGTACTTC.

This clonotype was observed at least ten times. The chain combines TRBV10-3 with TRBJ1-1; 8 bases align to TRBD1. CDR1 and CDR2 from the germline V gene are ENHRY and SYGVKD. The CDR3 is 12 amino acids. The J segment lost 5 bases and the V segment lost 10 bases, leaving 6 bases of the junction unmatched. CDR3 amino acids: CASHDRGTEAFF. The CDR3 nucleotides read TGTGCCAGTCATGACAGGGGAACTGAAGCTTTCTTT.

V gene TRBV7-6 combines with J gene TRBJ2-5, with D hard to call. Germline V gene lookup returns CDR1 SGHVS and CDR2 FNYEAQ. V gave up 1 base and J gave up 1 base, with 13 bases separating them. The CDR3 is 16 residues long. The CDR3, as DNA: TGTGCCAGCAGCTTAGGTTCCGCGAGTCGCCAAGAGACCCAGTACTTC. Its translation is CASSLGSASRQETQYF. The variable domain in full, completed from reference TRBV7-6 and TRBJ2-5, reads GAGVSQSPRYKVTKRGQDVALRCDPISGHVSLYWYRQALGQGPEFLTYFNYEAQQDKSGLPNDRFSAERPEGSISTLTIQRTEQRDSAMYRCASSLGSASRQETQYFGPGTRLLVL.

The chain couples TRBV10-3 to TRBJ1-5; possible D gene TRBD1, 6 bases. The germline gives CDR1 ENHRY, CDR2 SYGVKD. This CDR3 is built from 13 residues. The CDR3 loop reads CRLRGTGNQPQHF. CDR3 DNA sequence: TGTCGCCTTAGGGGGACGGGCAATCAGCCCCAGCATTTT.

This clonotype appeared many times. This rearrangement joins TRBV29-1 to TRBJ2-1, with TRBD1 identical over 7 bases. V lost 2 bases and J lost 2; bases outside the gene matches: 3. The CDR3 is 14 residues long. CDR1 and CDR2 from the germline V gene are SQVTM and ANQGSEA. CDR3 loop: CSVEKGGPYNEQFF. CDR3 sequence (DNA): TGCAGCGTTGAAAAAGGGGGCCCCTACAATGAGCAGTTCTTC.

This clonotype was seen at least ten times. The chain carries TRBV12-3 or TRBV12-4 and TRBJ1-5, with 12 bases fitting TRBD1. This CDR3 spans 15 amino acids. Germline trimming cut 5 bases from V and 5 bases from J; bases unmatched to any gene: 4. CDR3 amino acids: CASSPGTGGYQPQHF. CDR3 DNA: TGTGCCAGCAGTCCCGGGACAGGGGGCTATCAGCCCCAGCATTTT.

CDR3 nucleotide sequence: TGTGCCAGCGTCGGGAACACCGGGGAGCTGTTTTTT. Amino acids: CASVGNTGELFF. The rearrangement uses TRBV2 and TRBJ2-2; no firm D call. V lost 8 bases, J lost 1 base, and 5 bases lay in between. CDR3 length equals 12 residues. CDR1 SNHLY and CDR2 FYNNEI come from the germline V gene.

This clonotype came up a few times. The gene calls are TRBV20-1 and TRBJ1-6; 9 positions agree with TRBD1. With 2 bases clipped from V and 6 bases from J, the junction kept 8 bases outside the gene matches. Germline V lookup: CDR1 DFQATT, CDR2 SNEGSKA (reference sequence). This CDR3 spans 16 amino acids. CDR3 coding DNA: TGCAGTGCTAGACCTACAGGGGGCCGGGGTAATTCACCCCTCCACTTT. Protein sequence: CSARPTGGRGNSPLHF.

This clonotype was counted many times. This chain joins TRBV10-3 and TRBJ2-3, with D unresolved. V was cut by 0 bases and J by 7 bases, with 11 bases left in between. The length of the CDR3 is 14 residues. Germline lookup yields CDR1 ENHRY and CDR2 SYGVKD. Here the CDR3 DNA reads TGTGCCATCAGTGAGTCGTTACTCTCCAATACGCAGTATTTT. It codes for CAISESLLSNTQYF.

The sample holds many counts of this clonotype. The CDR3 DNA follows: TGTGCTAGTGGTTTGGGAAGAAGCGGGGACCCAGATACGCAGTATTTT. Translated, it gives CASGLGRSGDPDTQYF. The J gene is TRBJ2-3, the V gene TRBV12-5; 7 positions match TRBD2. V lost 1 base, J lost 4 bases, and 8 bases stayed unmatched. Germline V gene data show CDR1 as LGHNT and CDR2 as FRNRAP. The CDR3 totals 16 residues.

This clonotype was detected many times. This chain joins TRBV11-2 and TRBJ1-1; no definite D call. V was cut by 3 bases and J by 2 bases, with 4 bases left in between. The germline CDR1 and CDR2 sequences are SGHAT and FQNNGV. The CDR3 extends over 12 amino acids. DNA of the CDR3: TGTGCCAGCAGCTTCATTAACACTGAAGCTTTCTTT. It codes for CASSFINTEAFF.